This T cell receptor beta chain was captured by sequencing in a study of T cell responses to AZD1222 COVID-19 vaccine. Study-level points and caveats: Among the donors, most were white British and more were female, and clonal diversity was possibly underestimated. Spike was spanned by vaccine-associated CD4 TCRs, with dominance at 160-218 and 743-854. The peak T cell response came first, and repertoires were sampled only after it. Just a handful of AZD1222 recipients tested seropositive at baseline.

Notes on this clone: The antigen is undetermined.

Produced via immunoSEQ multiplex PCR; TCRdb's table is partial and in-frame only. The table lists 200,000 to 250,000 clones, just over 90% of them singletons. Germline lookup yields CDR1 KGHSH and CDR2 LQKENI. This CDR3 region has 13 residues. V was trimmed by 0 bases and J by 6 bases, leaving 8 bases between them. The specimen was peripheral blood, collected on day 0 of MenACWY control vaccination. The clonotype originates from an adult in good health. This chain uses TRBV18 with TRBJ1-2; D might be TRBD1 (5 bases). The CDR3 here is CASSPPGLNGYTF. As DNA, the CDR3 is TGTGCCAGCTCACCACCGGGGCTGAATGGCTACACCTTC.